This T cell receptor (beta chain) was obtained from a study of shared clonotypes between healthy human individuals. Germline CDR1 is SGHNT and CDR2 is YYREEE (reference sequence). V was clipped by 0 bases and J by 3 bases; unmatched bases: 4. The CDR3 length is 15 residues. Generated by immunoSEQ multiplex PCR, the TCRdb table keeps only in-frame clones and is missing some. The sample holds just over 2,000,000 clones, about 94% seen once. CD45RO-negative, CCR7-positively selected cells formed the naive CD8 fraction, excluding terminally differentiated effector memory CD45RA+ cells. The TCR comes from a man between 18 and 35 years old in good health. Source material: naive CD8+ T cells sorted from blood. V is TRBV5-4 and J is TRBJ2-7; 9 bases are shared with TRBD2. The DNA of the CDR3 is TGTGCCAGCAGCTTGGGACTAGCGGAGGGCTACGAGCAGTACTTC. This codes for CASSLGLAEGYEQYF.